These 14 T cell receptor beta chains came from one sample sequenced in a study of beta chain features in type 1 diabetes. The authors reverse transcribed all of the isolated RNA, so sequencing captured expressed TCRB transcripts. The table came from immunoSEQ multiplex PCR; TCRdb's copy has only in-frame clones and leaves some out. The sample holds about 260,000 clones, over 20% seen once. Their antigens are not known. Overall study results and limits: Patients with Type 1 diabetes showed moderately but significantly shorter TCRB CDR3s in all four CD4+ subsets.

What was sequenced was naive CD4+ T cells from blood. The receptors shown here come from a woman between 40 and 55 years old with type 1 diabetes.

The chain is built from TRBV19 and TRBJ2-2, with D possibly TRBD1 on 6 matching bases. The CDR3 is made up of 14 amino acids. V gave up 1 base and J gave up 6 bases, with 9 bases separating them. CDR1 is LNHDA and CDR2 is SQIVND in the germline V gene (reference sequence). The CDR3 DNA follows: TGTGCCAGTAGTATAGTCTCAGGGGCCGGGGAGCTGTTTTTT. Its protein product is CASSIVSGAGELFF. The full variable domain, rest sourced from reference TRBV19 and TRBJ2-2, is DGGITQSPKYLFRKEGQNVTLSCEQNLNHDAMYWYRQDPGQGLRLIYYSQIVNDFQKGDIAEGYSVSREKKESFPLTVTSAQKNPTAFYLCASSIVSGAGELFFGEGSRLTVL.

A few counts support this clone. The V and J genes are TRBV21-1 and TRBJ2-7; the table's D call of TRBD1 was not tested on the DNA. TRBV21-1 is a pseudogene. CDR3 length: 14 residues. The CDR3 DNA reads TGTGCCAGCAGGAGGACGGACAGGGCCCACGAGCAGTACTTC. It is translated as CASRRTDRAHEQYF.

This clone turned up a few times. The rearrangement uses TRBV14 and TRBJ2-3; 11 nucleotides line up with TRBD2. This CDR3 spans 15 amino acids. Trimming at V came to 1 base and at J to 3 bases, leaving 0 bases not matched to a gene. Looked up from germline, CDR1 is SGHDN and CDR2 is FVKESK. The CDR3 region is CASSQGLAGTDTQYF. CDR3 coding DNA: TGTGCCAGCAGCCAAGGACTAGCGGGAACAGATACGCAGTATTTT.

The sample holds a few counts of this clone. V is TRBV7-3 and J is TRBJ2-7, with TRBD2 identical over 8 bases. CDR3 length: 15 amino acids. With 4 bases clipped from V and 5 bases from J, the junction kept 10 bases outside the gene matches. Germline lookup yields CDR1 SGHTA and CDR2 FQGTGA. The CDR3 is CASSSSGTRDNEQYF. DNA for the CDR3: TGTGCCAGCAGCTCGTCCGGGACTAGAGACAACGAGCAGTACTTC.

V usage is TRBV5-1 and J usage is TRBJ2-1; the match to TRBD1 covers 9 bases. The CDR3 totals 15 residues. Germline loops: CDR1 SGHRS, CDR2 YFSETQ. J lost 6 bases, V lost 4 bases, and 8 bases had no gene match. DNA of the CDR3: TGCGCCAGCAGCCTGGGACAGGGTAAGATCAATGAGCAGTTCTTC. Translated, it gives CASSLGQGKINEQFF.

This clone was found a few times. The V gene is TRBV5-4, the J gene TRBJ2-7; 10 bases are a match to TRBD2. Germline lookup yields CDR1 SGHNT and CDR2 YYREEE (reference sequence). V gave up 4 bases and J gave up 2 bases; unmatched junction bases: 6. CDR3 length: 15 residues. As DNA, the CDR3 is TGTGCCAGCAGCCCCTGGACTAGCGGAACCTACGAGCAGTACTTC. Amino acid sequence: CASSPWTSGTYEQYF.

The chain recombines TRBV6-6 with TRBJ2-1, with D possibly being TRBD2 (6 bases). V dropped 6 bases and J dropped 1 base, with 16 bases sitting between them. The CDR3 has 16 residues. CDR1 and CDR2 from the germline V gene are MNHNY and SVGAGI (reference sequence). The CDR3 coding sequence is TGTGCCAGCAGCTACCAACCAGGAGGGTCCTACAATGAGCAGTTCTTC. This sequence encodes CASSYQPGGSYNEQFF.

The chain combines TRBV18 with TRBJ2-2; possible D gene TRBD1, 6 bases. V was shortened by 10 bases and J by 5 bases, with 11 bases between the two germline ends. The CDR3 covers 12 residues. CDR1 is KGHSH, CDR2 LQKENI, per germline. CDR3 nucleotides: TGTGCCACAGGGGCAGGGACCGGGGAGCTGTTTTTT. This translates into CATGAGTGELFF.

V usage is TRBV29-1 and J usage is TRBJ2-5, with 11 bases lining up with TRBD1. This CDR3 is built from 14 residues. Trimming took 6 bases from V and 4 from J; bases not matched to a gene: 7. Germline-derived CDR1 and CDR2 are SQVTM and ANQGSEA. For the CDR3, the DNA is TGCAGCGTCCCGGGACAGGGGGTTCGAGAGACCCAGTACTTC. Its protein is CSVPGQGVRETQYF.

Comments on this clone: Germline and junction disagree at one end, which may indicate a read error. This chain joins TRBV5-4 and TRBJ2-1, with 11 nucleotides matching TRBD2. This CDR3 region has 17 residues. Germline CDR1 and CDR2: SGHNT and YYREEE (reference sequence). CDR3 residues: CASSRGTSGDSYNEQFF. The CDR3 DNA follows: TGCGCCAGCAGCCGCGGGACTAGCGGAGACTCCTACAATGAGCAGTTCTTC. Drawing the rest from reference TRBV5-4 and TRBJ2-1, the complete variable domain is ETGVTQSPTHLIKTRGQQVTLRCSSQSGHNTVSWYQQALGQGPQFIFQYYREEENGRGNFPPRFSGLQFPNYSSELNVNALELDDSALYLCASSRGTSGDSYNEQFFGPGTRLTVL.

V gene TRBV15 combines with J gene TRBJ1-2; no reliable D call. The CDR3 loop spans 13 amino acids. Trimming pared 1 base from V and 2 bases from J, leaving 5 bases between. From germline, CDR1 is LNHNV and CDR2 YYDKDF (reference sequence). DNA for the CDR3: TGTGCCACCAGCAGAGGCAGAAACTATGGCTACACCTTC. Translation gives CATSRGRNYGYTF.

CDR3 sequence reads: CASSSYTRPRGYEQYF. The CDR3 DNA is TGTGCCAGCAGCTCGTATACGAGGCCCCGCGGCTACGAGCAGTACTTC. The chain has TRBV5-6 and TRBJ2-7, with unresolved D. CDR1 is SGHDT and CDR2 is YYEEEE in the germline V gene. The length of the CDR3 is 16 residues. V shed 3 bases and J shed 3 bases, with 19 bases lying between them.

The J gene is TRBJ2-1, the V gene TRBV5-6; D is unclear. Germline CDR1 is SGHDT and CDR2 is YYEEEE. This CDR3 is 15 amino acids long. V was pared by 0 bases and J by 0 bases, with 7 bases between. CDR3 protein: CASSLGYLSYNEQFF. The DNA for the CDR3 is TGTGCCAGCAGCTTGGGCTACCTCTCCTACAATGAGCAGTTCTTC. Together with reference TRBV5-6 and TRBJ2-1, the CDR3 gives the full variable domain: DAGVTQSPTHLIKTRGQQVTLRCSPKSGHDTVSWYQQALGQGPQFIFQYYEEEERQRGNFPDRFSGHQFPNYSSELNVNALLLGDSALYLCASSLGYLSYNEQFFGPGTRLTVL.

CDR3 region: CASSLGQDEQFF. CDR3 coding DNA: TGTGCCAGCAGCTTAGGACAAGATGAGCAGTTCTTC. This chain joins TRBV5-6 and TRBJ2-1; the D gene is possibly TRBD1 (5 bases). The length of the CDR3 is 12 residues. Trimming pared 2 bases from V and 8 bases from J, leaving 8 bases between. Germline values: CDR1 SGHDT, CDR2 YYEEEE. The full variable domain, in which reference TRBV5-6 and TRBJ2-1 provide the parts outside the CDR3, is DAGVTQSPTHLIKTRGQQVTLRCSPKSGHDTVSWYQQALGQGPQFIFQYYEEEERQRGNFPDRFSGHQFPNYSSELNVNALLLGDSALYLCASSLGQDEQFFGPGTRLTVL.